Shown below are 19 T cell receptor beta chains from a single sample sequenced in a study of cytomegalovirus exposure and HLA in healthy donors. Researchers ran the PCR with 60 Vbeta and 13 Jbeta primers. Libraries were prepared by immunoSEQ multiplex PCR; TCRdb keeps only in-frame clonotypes and omits some of them. The repertoire holds 100,000 to 150,000 clones, with 78% as singletons. The sample was PBMCs. The receptors were sampled from a woman between 35 and 50 years old in good health and CMV-seronegative.

The chain joins TRBV19 to TRBJ2-7; 9 positions agree with TRBD2. This CDR3 has 15 residues. Unmatched junction bases numbered 8, after V lost 6 bases and J lost 2 bases. CDR1 and CDR2 (germline): LNHDA, SQIVND (reference sequence). The CDR3 protein is CASSPSGGKTYEQYF. CDR3 DNA: TGTGCCAGTAGCCCCAGCGGGGGGAAGACCTACGAGCAGTACTTC. Together with reference TRBV19 and TRBJ2-7, the CDR3 gives the full variable domain: DGGITQSPKYLFRKEGQNVTLSCEQNLNHDAMYWYRQDPGQGLRLIYYSQIVNDFQKGDIAEGYSVSREKKESFPLTVTSAQKNPTAFYLCASSPSGGKTYEQYFGPGTRLTVT.

The V and J genes are TRBV29-1 and TRBJ2-2; 13 nucleotides line up with TRBD2. The CDR3 loop spans 17 amino acids. V shed 1 base, J shed 5 bases, and the junction held 7 bases outside the gene matches. Germline values: CDR1 SQVTM, CDR2 ANQGSEA. The CDR3, as DNA: TGCAGCGTTGAAGTACTAGCGGGGGGGCCAGGGACCGGGGAGCTGTTTTTT. It encodes CSVEVLAGGPGTGELFF.

The chain employs TRBV15 and TRBJ1-1; no reliable D call. Germline V gene data show CDR1 as LNHNV and CDR2 as YYDKDF (reference sequence). Trimming pared 0 bases from V and 6 bases from J, leaving 11 bases between. This CDR3 is built from 14 residues. CDR3 sequence reads: CATSRERAVSEAFF. The CDR3 DNA sequence: TGTGCCACCAGCAGAGAAAGAGCTGTCTCTGAAGCTTTCTTT.

The chain recombines TRBV9 with TRBJ2-1; D not certain. The germline V and J ends were trimmed by 0 bases and 8 bases, with 15 bases remaining between them. CDR3 size: 15 residues. The V gene's germline CDR1 is SGDLS and CDR2 YYNGEE. CDR3 coding DNA: TGTGCCAGCAGCGTAGGCGGCTACTCCCCCCATGAGCAGTTCTTC. It encodes CASSVGGYSPHEQFF.

Comment on this clone: The junction and the germline gene differ at one end; a read error may be behind it. The rearrangement uses TRBV30 and TRBJ2-6; 10 bases line up with TRBD1. The germline gives CDR1 GTSNPN, CDR2 SVGIG (reference sequence). The CDR3 is made up of 18 amino acids. The CDR3 here is CAWSGSRDRGSGANGLTF. In nucleotides, the CDR3 is TGTGCCTGGAGTGGTAGCCGGGACAGGGGCTCTGGGGCCAACGGCCTGACTTTC.

The chain is built from TRBV5-1 and TRBJ1-2; D is perhaps TRBD1 (5 bases). Trimming pared 0 bases from V and 4 bases from J, leaving 13 bases between. The CDR3 is 15 residues long. CDR1 and CDR2 (germline): SGHRS, YFSETQ. The CDR3 spells CASSLAATGTYGYTF. The CDR3 bases are TGCGCCAGCAGCTTGGCCGCAACAGGAACCTATGGCTACACCTTC.

In DNA form, the CDR3 reads TGCGCCAGCAGCTTGGAAACACGGGATGATACGCAGTATTTT. Amino acids: CASSLETRDDTQYF. V usage is TRBV5-1 and J usage is TRBJ2-3; perhaps TRBD2 as D (5 bases). Looked up from germline, CDR1 is SGHRS and CDR2 is YFSETQ. Trimming took off 0 bases at V and 6 bases at J, with 11 bases between the two ends. This CDR3 comprises 14 residues.

CDR3 in DNA: TGTGCCAGCAGCTTGGCGCGGGGGCGGGAGACCCAGTACTTC. Residues: CASSLARGRETQYF. This rearrangement joins TRBV5-6 to TRBJ2-5; D possibly corresponds to TRBD2 (7 bases). The V end was cut by 0 bases, the J end by 5 bases, with 11 bases between. Germline V gene sequence: CDR1 SGHDT, CDR2 YYEEEE. CDR3 size: 14 residues. Filled out from reference TRBV5-6 and TRBJ2-5, the complete variable domain reads DAGVTQSPTHLIKTRGQQVTLRCSPKSGHDTVSWYQQALGQGPQFIFQYYEEEERQRGNFPDRFSGHQFPNYSSELNVNALLLGDSALYLCASSLARGRETQYFGPGTRLLVL.

V and J are TRBV5-5 and TRBJ1-4; 9 bases line up with TRBD1. Germline CDR1 SGHKS, CDR2 YYEKEE (reference sequence). V shed 3 bases and J 4 bases; nucleotides not matched to a gene: 7. The CDR3 is 16 amino acids. The CDR3 DNA follows: TGTGCCAGCAGCTCTTCGACGGGACAGGGTAATGAAAAACTGTTTTTT. Its translation: CASSSSTGQGNEKLFF.

This clone was detected only once. This CDR3 is CASSLSHGLAGSTDTQYF. CDR3 coding DNA: TGTGCCAGCAGCCTCTCCCACGGACTAGCGGGGAGCACAGATACGCAGTATTTT. The rearrangement joins TRBV7-8 to TRBJ2-3; 12 nucleotides agree with TRBD2. This CDR3 is built from 18 residues. V lost 5 bases to trimming and J lost 0 bases; unmatched junction nucleotides: 9. Per germline, CDR1 SGHVS and CDR2 FQNEAQ.

The rearrangement links TRBV29-1 to TRBJ1-4; no clear D. CDR1 and CDR2 from the germline V gene are SQVTM and ANQGSEA. CDR3 length equals 14 residues. The V end was cut by 4 bases, the J end by 0 bases, with 9 bases between. CDR3 coding DNA: TGCAGCGTTGCAGTGCATCCAACTAATGAAAAACTGTTTTTT. Amino acids: CSVAVHPTNEKLFF.

This sequence joins TRBV2 and TRBJ1-6; tentatively, D is TRBD1 (6 bases). Germline assignment: CDR1 SNHLY and CDR2 FYNNEI. V was pared by 6 bases and J by 11 bases, with 17 bases between. The length of the CDR3 is 14 residues. Here the CDR3 reads CASRSGTRQAPLHF. In nucleotides, the CDR3 is TGTGCCAGCAGATCCGGGACGAGACAGGCACCCCTCCACTTT. The full variable domain, with the rest looked up from reference TRBV2 and TRBJ1-6, is EPEVTQTPSHQVTQMGQEVILRCVPISNHLYFYWYRQILGQKVEFLVSFYNNEISEKSEIFDDQFSVERPDGSNFTLKIRSTKLEDSAMYFCASRSGTRQAPLHFGNGTRLTVT.

The rearrangement links TRBV18 to TRBJ2-7; TRBD1 matches at 7 bases. V lost 4 bases to trimming and J lost 4 bases; unmatched junction nucleotides: 7. Germline CDR1 KGHSH, CDR2 LQKENI. This CDR3 spans 14 amino acids. CDR3 protein: CASSLGQVAYEQYF. The CDR3 region has the DNA TGTGCCAGCTCACTTGGACAGGTGGCGTACGAGCAGTACTTC.

J is TRBJ2-1 and V is TRBV5-4, with 9 bases that match TRBD2. The CDR3 sequence is 14 residues long. Per germline, CDR1 SGHNT and CDR2 YYREEE (reference sequence). V was pared by 6 bases and J by 5 bases, with 6 bases of the junction left unmatched. The CDR3 region has the DNA TGTGCCAGCACAATGGGACTAGCTAACAATGAGCAGTTCTTC. This sequence encodes CASTMGLANNEQFF.

The chain recombines TRBV10-1 with TRBJ2-1; 13 bases are shared with TRBD2. This CDR3 is 15 amino acids long. J lost 10 bases, V lost 2 bases, and 5 bases had no gene match. Germline loops: CDR1 WNHNN, CDR2 SYGVQD (reference sequence). DNA of the CDR3: TGCGCCAGCAGTGAGGGCGGGACTAGCGGGAACGAGCAGTTCTTC. Translating it yields CASSEGGTSGNEQFF.

The CDR3 sequence is CASSLMGDGYTF. In nucleotides, the CDR3 is TGTGCCAGCAGTTTAATGGGAGATGGCTACACCTTC. The V and J genes are TRBV28 and TRBJ1-2; no clear D gene. Between the trimmed V and J ends, which lost 2 bases and 6 bases, there was a span of 7 bases. The CDR3 contains 12 residues. Germline CDR1 is MDHEN and CDR2 is SYDVKM.

The chain recombines TRBV6-1 with TRBJ1-1; D is undetermined. The CDR3 is 12 residues long. Germline V lookup: CDR1 MNHNS, CDR2 SASEGT. The V and J ends lost 2 bases and 5 bases respectively, with 6 bases between them. CDR3 DNA sequence: TGTGCCAGCAGTGAATGGAGGACTGAAGCTTTCTTT. Translating it yields CASSEWRTEAFF.

This clone has just one count. The chain has TRBV7-8 and TRBJ1-1; the D gene is possibly TRBD1 (6 bases). The V and J ends lost 5 bases and 4 bases respectively, with 20 bases between them. CDR1 and CDR2 from the germline V gene are SGHVS and FQNEAQ. The CDR3 spans 16 residues. DNA for the CDR3: TGTGCCAGCAGCCCGACGGTGGCAGGGGCCCCCACTGAAGCTTTCTTT. Residues: CASSPTVAGAPTEAFF.

This chain connects TRBV28 to TRBJ2-1, with D possibly TRBD2 on 6 matching bases. Germline V gene data show CDR1 as MDHEN and CDR2 as SYDVKM. The CDR3 totals 14 residues. Deletions cut 7 bases from V and 10 bases from J, with 20 bases between. CDR3 in amino acids: CASTEPGLNLEQFF. The CDR3 coding sequence is TGTGCCAGCACAGAACCGGGACTCAATCTAGAGCAGTTCTTC.